This T cell receptor (beta chain) was captured in a study of identical twins. General observations from the study: The study found excess low generation probability among twin-shared out-of-frame alpha sequences. Out-of-frame beta sequences exhibited a weaker degree of excess twin sharing.

Unique molecular identifiers were in the cDNA, with template-switch universal primer binding. TCRdb independently ran MiXCR on the 5' RACE reads; one entry per CDR3 protein. Of approximately 410,000 distinct CDR3 sequences detected, about 18% appear once; the ten largest clones hold 10% to 15%. In its sample, this clonotype was seen a few times. The antigen is undetermined. The CDR3 is 12 amino acids. Germline V gene data show CDR1 as LGHDT and CDR2 as YNNKEL (reference sequence). V lost 1 base, J lost 5 bases, and 3 bases lay in between. The gene calls are TRBV3-1 and TRBJ2-1, with no clear D. The sequenced material came from naive T cells sorted from blood. This sequence was found in a man aged 50-59 years in good health. The CDR3 DNA reads as TGTGCCAGCAGCCAAGGACACAATGAGCAGTTCTTC. It encodes CASSQGHNEQFF.